The TCR beta chain described here comes from a study of T cell responses to AZD1222 COVID-19 vaccine. Study information: Analyses pooled second doses at about 4 or about 12 weeks. General study findings and limits: Repertoire sampling happened only post peak T cell response. Most donors were white British and more were female, and clonal diversity was possibly underestimated.

Generated by immunoSEQ multiplex PCR, the TCRdb table keeps only in-frame clones and is missing some. The sample carries around 100,000 clones, roughly 90% recorded once. CDR1 and CDR2 (germline): LNHDA, SQIVND (reference sequence). This CDR3 comprises 15 residues. Unmatched junction bases numbered 9, after V lost 8 bases and J lost 2 bases. As regards this clone: Its antigen is not identified.

This TCR came from an adult in good health. The rearrangement links TRBV19 to TRBJ2-3; the match to TRBD2 covers 8 bases. The source was peripheral blood, collected on day 0 of AZD1222 vaccination. The CDR3 loop reads CASPSQRGTTDTQYF. In DNA, the CDR3 is TGTGCCAGTCCCTCGCAGCGGGGGACCACAGATACGCAGTATTTT.